These 21 T cell receptor beta chains were all obtained from the same sample, sequenced in a study of shared clonotypes between healthy human individuals. TCRdb's table, derived via immunoSEQ multiplex PCR, lists solely in-frame clones and lacks some. In the table there are about 1.1 million clones, around three quarters of which are singletons. What was sequenced was memory CD4+ T cells from PBMCs. The subset was: CD45RA-negative fraction. Receptors originate from a man aged 18 to 29 in good health. Some clones in this sample may be carry-over from other donors' samples.

The chain recombines TRBV5-1 with TRBJ2-1, with 9 bases identical to TRBD2. From germline, CDR1 is SGHRS and CDR2 YFSETQ. V gave up 0 bases and J gave up 4 bases; unmatched junction bases: 5. The CDR3 consists of 16 residues. The DNA for the CDR3 is TGCGCCAGCAGCTTGGGGTCTAGCGGGGCTTACAATGAGCAGTTCTTC. Its translation is CASSLGSSGAYNEQFF.

This clone showed up just once. Different DNA sequences within this sample yield the same CDR3. The CDR3 region is CASSPGQGAYNEQFF. CDR3 bases: TGTGCCAGCAGCCCCGGACAGGGGGCCTACAATGAGCAGTTCTTC. This sequence joins TRBV5-4 and TRBJ2-1; 10 bases map to TRBD1. CDR3 length: 15 residues. Germline V gene lookup returns CDR1 SGHNT and CDR2 YYREEE (reference sequence). The J segment lost 2 bases and the V segment lost 4 bases, leaving 3 bases of the junction unmatched.

As for this clone: The germline gene is not matched at one end of the junction; a read error may be the cause. J is TRBJ2-1 and V is TRBV5-4, with D possibly being TRBD2 (5 bases). This CDR3 contains 17 residues. Germline V gene sequence: CDR1 SGHNT, CDR2 YYREEE (reference sequence). In DNA form, the CDR3 reads TGTGCCAGCGCCCCGGCCCAGCGGACGAATTCCTACACTGAGCAGTTCTTC. Protein sequence: CASAPAQRTNSYTEQFF.

Remarks on this clone: At the DNA level, this CDR3 is encoded by other sequences in the same sample as well. This chain links TRBV7-2 with TRBJ2-1; D unclear. The CDR3 sequence is 13 residues long. Trimming took off 0 bases at V and 5 bases at J, with 5 bases between the two ends. The germline CDR1 and CDR2 sequences are SGHTA and FQGNSA. The DNA of the CDR3 is TGTGCCAGCAGCTTAGCGAGAGACAATGAGCAGTTCTTC. Protein sequence: CASSLARDNEQFF.

The rearrangement joins TRBV11-3 to TRBJ2-5, with 9 bases identical to TRBD2. With 6 bases clipped from V and 10 bases from J, the junction kept 9 bases outside the gene matches. Looked up from germline, CDR1 is SGHNT and CDR2 is YENEEA. The CDR3 is 13 amino acids. CDR3 sequence: CASSVGLAGLQYF. For the CDR3, the DNA is TGTGCCAGCAGTGTTGGGCTAGCGGGACTCCAGTACTTC.

The chain employs TRBV4-3 and TRBJ1-5; D ambiguous. The CDR3 is made up of 13 amino acids. V lost 0 bases, J lost 5 bases, and 5 bases lay in between. The germline CDR1 and CDR2 sequences are LGHNA and YSLEER. The CDR3 protein is CASSQESDQPQHF. In DNA form, the CDR3 reads TGCGCCAGCAGCCAAGAGTCAGATCAGCCCCAGCATTTT.

This rearrangement joins TRBV4-1 to TRBJ2-3; 10 nucleotides align to TRBD2. Germline V lookup: CDR1 MGHRA, CDR2 YSYEKL. J lost 2 bases, V lost 3 bases, and 5 bases had no gene match. The CDR3 sequence is 16 residues long. The DNA for the CDR3 is TGCGCCAGCAGCCACAGAGCGGGAGGGACCACAGATACGCAGTATTTT. Its protein is CASSHRAGGTTDTQYF.

V usage is TRBV6-1 and J usage is TRBJ1-5; D unresolved. The CDR3 totals 13 residues. CDR1 is MNHNS, CDR2 SASEGT, per germline. With 6 bases removed from V and 1 base from J, the gap between germline ends came to 7 bases. The CDR3 loop reads CASRVGSNQPQHF. The CDR3 DNA is TGTGCCAGCAGGGTGGGAAGCAATCAGCCCCAGCATTTT.

This clone was seen once. The V call is TRBV19, the J call TRBJ2-1; possibly TRBD2 for D (6 bases). Deletions cut 1 base from V and 4 bases from J, with 14 bases between. The V gene's germline CDR1 is LNHDA and CDR2 SQIVND (reference sequence). This CDR3 is 16 amino acids long. The CDR3 reads CASSIGLGSLYNEQFF. The CDR3 DNA follows: TGTGCCAGTAGTATAGGACTAGGGAGTCTATACAATGAGCAGTTCTTC.

This clone was recorded once. The chain carries TRBV5-5 and TRBJ1-4; D gene uncertain. The CDR3 covers 15 residues. Trimming removed 4 bases at V and 7 bases at J, with 17 bases between. Germline V gene lookup returns CDR1 SGHKS and CDR2 YYEKEE (reference sequence). The CDR3 spells CASSARTVDVEKLFF. CDR3 DNA: TGTGCCAGCAGCGCCCGGACGGTGGACGTTGAAAAACTGTTTTTT.

This chain connects TRBV5-1 to TRBJ2-5, with 10 bases that match TRBD2. CDR3 size: 17 residues. Germline CDR1 SGHRS, CDR2 YFSETQ. Trimming took 4 bases from V and 5 from J; bases not matched to a gene: 14. CDR3 DNA sequence: TGCGCCAGCAGCAAAATGTCCGGGACTAGCGTGTCGGAGACCCAGTACTTC. It codes for CASSKMSGTSVSETQYF. Supplemented by reference TRBV5-1 and TRBJ2-5, the full variable domain reads KAGVTQTPRYLIKTRGQQVTLSCSPISGHRSVSWYQQTPGQGLQFLFEYFSETQRNKGNFPGRFSGRQFSNSRSEMNVSTLELGDSALYLCASSKMSGTSVSETQYFGPGTRLLVL.

This chain uses TRBV27 with TRBJ2-1; no clear D gene. With 6 bases removed from V and 12 bases from J, the gap between germline ends came to 12 bases. The CDR3 extends over 11 amino acids. Germline loops: CDR1 MNHEY, CDR2 SMNVEV (reference sequence). The CDR3 spells CASRSPASQFF. CDR3 in DNA: TGTGCCAGCAGGAGCCCGGCGTCGCAGTTCTTC.

J is TRBJ2-1 and V is TRBV7-6; 9 bases match TRBD2. CDR3 length: 16 amino acids. Germline V gene lookup returns CDR1 SGHVS and CDR2 FNYEAQ. J lost 4 bases, V lost 1 base, and 5 bases had no gene match. The CDR3 spells CASSLVAGGGYNEQFF. DNA of the CDR3: TGTGCCAGCAGCTTAGTTGCGGGAGGGGGTTACAATGAGCAGTTCTTC.

This clone was recorded once. The identical CDR3 is also encoded by other nucleotide sequences in the sample. The rearrangement uses TRBV5-1 and TRBJ1-4; D is ambiguous. Germline V gene lookup returns CDR1 SGHRS and CDR2 YFSETQ. This CDR3 comprises 12 residues. The V and J ends lost 5 bases and 4 bases respectively, with 6 bases between them. This CDR3 is CASRDGNEKLFF. Written as DNA, the CDR3 is TGCGCCAGCAGGGACGGTAATGAAAAACTGTTTTTT.

The chain joins TRBV29-1 to TRBJ2-7; D is uncertain. The ends were cut back, 4 bases at V and 7 bases at J, with 8 bases in the middle. CDR3 length: 10 residues. Germline CDR1 and CDR2: SQVTM and ANQGSEA. Here the CDR3 DNA reads TGCAGCGTTGCCTTGGGGGAGCAGTACTTC. Translation: CSVALGEQYF.

V is TRBV7-2 and J is TRBJ2-4; 9 bases align to TRBD2. The CDR3 runs to 14 residues. Germline-derived CDR1 and CDR2 are SGHTA and FQGNSA. The ends lost 1 base at V and 11 bases at J; junction bases unmatched: 6. The CDR3 spells CASSLGASGIFQYF. The CDR3 region has the DNA TGTGCCAGCAGCTTAGGGGCTAGCGGGATTTTTCAGTACTTC.

This clone was detected only a few times. The gene calls are TRBV19 and TRBJ2-2; D is ambiguous. CDR3 length: 13 amino acids. Trimming removed 1 base at V and 8 bases at J, with 8 bases between. The germline gives CDR1 LNHDA, CDR2 SQIVND (reference sequence). CDR3 nucleotide sequence: TGTGCCAGTAGTATAGTGGCGTCGGGGGAGCTGTTTTTT. Its protein is CASSIVASGELFF.

This clone is a singleton in its sample. This chain joins TRBV28 and TRBJ1-1; D possibly corresponds to TRBD1 (6 bases). Germline CDR1 MDHEN, CDR2 SYDVKM. This CDR3 is 14 amino acids long. The V gene lost 5 bases and the J gene lost 6 bases, with 16 bases spanning the gap. The CDR3 nucleotides read TGTGCCAGCAGTGTCCGCAGGGGATCCGCTGAAGCTTTCTTT. Residues: CASSVRRGSAEAFF.

The J gene is TRBJ2-7, the V gene TRBV2; 16 positions agree with TRBD2. V dropped 5 bases and J dropped 2; count of bases not matched to a gene: 15. Looked up from germline, CDR1 is SNHLY and CDR2 is FYNNEI. The CDR3 has 20 amino acids. The DNA for the CDR3 is TGTGCCAGCAGTCCTTTTGGGGGGACTAGCGGGAGGGCCGGAACCTACGAGCAGTACTTC. Translation: CASSPFGGTSGRAGTYEQYF.

V and J are TRBV6-6 and TRBJ2-7; 7 bases are a match to TRBD2. The CDR3 contains 15 residues. The V gene end was trimmed by 0 bases and the J gene end by 1 base; junction bases not matched to a gene: 3. Germline CDR1 reads MNHNY; CDR2 reads SVGAGI (reference sequence). This CDR3 is CASSYSGAGSYEQYF. In nucleotides, the CDR3 is TGTGCCAGCAGTTACTCGGGAGCGGGGTCCTACGAGCAGTACTTC.

The chain uses TRBV5-6 and TRBJ2-1; 8 bases match TRBD2. Germline V CDR1 and CDR2: SGHDT, YYEEEE. The CDR3 consists of 15 residues. V was clipped by 1 base and J by 6 bases; unmatched bases: 6. The CDR3 DNA follows: TGTGCCAGCAGCTTGCTCCAGCGGGAGCTCAATGAGCAGTTCTTC. Amino acid sequence: CASSLLQRELNEQFF. Full variable domain (remainder filled in from reference TRBV5-6 and TRBJ2-1): DAGVTQSPTHLIKTRGQQVTLRCSPKSGHDTVSWYQQALGQGPQFIFQYYEEEERQRGNFPDRFSGHQFPNYSSELNVNALLLGDSALYLCASSLLQRELNEQFFGPGTRLTVL.